This section outlines one T cell receptor (beta chain) sequence together with its context. Clones were read by immunoSEQ multiplex PCR, and TCRdb kept only the in-frame ones, dropping some. The repertoire includes fewer than 80,000 clones, around 88% of them detected once, and 8% to 9.5% sits in the top ten. This entry comes from a study of blood T cell repertoires in COVID-19. Germline CDR1 is MNHEY and CDR2 is SVGEGT. The CDR3 is 16 amino acids. With V trimmed by 5 bases and J by 3 bases, 7 bases remained unmatched. The sequence was obtained from a man aged 25-45 years with acute or convalescent COVID-19. This rearrangement joins TRBV6-2 or TRBV6-3 to TRBJ1-6, with 7 nucleotides matching TRBD1. The sequencing sample was made of peripheral blood. CDR3 sequence: CASSHRTGLYNSPLHF. The CDR3, as DNA: TGTGCCAGCAGTCATCGGACAGGCCTCTATAATTCACCCCTCCACTTT.